This T cell receptor beta chain was sequenced during a study of regulatory T cells in long-lasting Graves disease. Indicated time point: newly diagnosed GD, antithyroid drugs for less than 3 months. From RNA extracted from PBMCs, the TCR library was made. In each case, Graves' disease was diagnosed per American Thyroid Association guidelines. General study points: Favoring TRBV28, TRBJ1-2 and TRBJ2-5 was a feature seen in persistent disease.

This clonotype was seen ten or more times. The antigen is undetermined. The CDR3 has 12 amino acids. Trimming pared 1 base from V and 6 bases from J, leaving 7 bases between. Germline loops: CDR1 SGHDN, CDR2 FVKESK. Sequencing libraries for TCR beta were prepared with iRepertoire HTBI primers and Arm-PCR of CDR3 regions. TCRdb re-derived calls from the multiplex PCR reads in MiXCR, one entry per CDR3 protein. Of about 540,000 distinct CDR3 sequences listed, 13% are singletons. A further study also used this sample, focusing on T cells in Graves' hyperthyroidism and ophthalmopathy.

This clonotype was obtained from a man in his thirties or forties with Graves disease. This specimen was peripheral blood mononuclear cells (PBMCs), taken at new diagnosis, from a patient treated with antithyroid drugs. The rearrangement joins TRBV14 to TRBJ2-7; no definite D call. The CDR3: CASSQGPFEQYF. The CDR3, as DNA: TGTGCCAGCAGCCAAGGGCCCTTCGAGCAGTACTTC.